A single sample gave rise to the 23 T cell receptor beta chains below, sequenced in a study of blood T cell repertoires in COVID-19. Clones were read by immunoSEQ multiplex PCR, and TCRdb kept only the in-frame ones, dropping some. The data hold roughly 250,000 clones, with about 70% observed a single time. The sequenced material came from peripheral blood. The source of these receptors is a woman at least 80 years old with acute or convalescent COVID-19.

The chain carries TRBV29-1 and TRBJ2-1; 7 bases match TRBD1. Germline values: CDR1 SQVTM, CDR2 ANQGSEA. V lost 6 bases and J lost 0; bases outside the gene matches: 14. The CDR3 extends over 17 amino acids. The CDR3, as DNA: TGCAGCGTCGACAGGGTGCAACTCCTCAACTCCTACAATGAGCAGTTCTTC. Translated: CSVDRVQLLNSYNEQFF.

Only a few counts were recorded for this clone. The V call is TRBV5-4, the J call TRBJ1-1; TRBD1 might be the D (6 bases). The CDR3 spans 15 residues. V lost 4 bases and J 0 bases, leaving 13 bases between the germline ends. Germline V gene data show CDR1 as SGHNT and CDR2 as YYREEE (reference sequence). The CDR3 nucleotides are TGTGCCAGCAGCACCGGACAGCTATTGAACACTGAAGCTTTCTTT. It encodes CASSTGQLLNTEAFF. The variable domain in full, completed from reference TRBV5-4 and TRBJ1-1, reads ETGVTQSPTHLIKTRGQQVTLRCSSQSGHNTVSWYQQALGQGPQFIFQYYREEENGRGNFPPRFSGLQFPNYSSELNVNALELDDSALYLCASSTGQLLNTEAFFGQGTRLTVV.

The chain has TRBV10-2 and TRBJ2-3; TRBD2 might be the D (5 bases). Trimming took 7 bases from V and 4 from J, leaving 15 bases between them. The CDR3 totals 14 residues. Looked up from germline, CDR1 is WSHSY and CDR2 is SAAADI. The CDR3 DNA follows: TGCGCCAGCAAGGGAGCTTGGGCCCCAGATACGCAGTATTTT. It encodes CASKGAWAPDTQYF.

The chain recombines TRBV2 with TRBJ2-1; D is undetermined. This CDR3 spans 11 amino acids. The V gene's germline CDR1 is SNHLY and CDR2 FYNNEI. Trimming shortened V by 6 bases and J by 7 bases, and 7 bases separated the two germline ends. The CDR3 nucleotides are TGTGCCAGCAGCCCTCGTAATGAGCAGTTCTTC. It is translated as CASSPRNEQFF.

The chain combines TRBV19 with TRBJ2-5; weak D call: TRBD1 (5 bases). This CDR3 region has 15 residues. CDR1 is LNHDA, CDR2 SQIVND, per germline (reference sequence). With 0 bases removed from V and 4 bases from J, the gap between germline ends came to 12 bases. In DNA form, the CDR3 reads TGTGCCAGTAGTATAGATTTCAGGGCGGCAGAGACCCAGTACTTC. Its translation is CASSIDFRAAETQYF. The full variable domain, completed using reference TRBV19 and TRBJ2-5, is DGGITQSPKYLFRKEGQNVTLSCEQNLNHDAMYWYRQDPGQGLRLIYYSQIVNDFQKGDIAEGYSVSREKKESFPLTVTSAQKNPTAFYLCASSIDFRAAETQYFGPGTRLLVL.

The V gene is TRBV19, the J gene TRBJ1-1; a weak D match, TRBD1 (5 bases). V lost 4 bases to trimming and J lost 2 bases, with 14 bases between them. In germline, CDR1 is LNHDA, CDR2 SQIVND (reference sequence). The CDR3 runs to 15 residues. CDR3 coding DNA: TGTGCCAGTAGTAGGACACCTTTAGCTAACACTGAAGCTTTCTTT. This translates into CASSRTPLANTEAFF.

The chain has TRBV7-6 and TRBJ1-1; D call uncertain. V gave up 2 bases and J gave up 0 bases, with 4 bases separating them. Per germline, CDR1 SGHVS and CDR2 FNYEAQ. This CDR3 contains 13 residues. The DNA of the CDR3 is TGTGCCAGCAGCTTACAGATGAACACTGAAGCTTTCTTT. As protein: CASSLQMNTEAFF.

CDR3 loop: CASGITGLGETQYF. The CDR3 nucleotides are TGTGCCAGCGGAATTACAGGGTTGGGCGAGACCCAGTACTTC. V gene TRBV2 combines with J gene TRBJ2-5; TRBD1 might be the D (6 bases). The germline CDR1 and CDR2 sequences are SNHLY and FYNNEI. V was cut by 8 bases and J by 5 bases, with 18 bases left in between. CDR3 length: 14 residues.

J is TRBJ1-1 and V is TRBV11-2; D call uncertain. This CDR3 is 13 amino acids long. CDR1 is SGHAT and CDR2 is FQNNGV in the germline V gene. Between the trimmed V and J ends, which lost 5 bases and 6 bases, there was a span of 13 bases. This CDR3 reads CASSPAERAEAFF. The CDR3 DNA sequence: TGTGCCAGCAGCCCAGCGGAGAGGGCTGAAGCTTTCTTT.

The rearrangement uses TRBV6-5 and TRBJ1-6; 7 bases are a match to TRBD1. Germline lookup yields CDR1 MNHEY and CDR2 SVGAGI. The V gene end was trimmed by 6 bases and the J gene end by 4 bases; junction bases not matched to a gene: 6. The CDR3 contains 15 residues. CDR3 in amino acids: CASREGQSYNSPLHF. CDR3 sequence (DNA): TGTGCCAGCAGAGAGGGACAGTCGTATAATTCACCCCTCCACTTT.

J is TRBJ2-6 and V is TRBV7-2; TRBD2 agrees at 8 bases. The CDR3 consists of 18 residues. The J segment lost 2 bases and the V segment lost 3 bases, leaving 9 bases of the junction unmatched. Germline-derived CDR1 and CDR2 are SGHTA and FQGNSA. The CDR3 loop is CASSFRGIAGTGANVLTF. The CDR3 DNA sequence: TGTGCCAGCAGCTTTCGGGGGATAGCGGGGACTGGGGCCAACGTCCTGACTTTC.

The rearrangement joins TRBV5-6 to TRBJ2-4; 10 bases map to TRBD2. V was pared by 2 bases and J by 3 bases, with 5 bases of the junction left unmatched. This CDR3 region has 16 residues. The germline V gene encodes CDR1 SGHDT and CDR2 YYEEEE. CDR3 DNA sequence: TGTGCCAGCAGCTTTCTAGCGGGAGTGGGCAAAAACATTCAGTACTTC. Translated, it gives CASSFLAGVGKNIQYF.

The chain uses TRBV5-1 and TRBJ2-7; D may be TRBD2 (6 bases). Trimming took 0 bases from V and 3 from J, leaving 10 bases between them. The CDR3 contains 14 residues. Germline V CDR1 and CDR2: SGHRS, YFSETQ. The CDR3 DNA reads TGCGCCAGCAGCTTGGATGCGGAGGGCTACGAGCAGTACTTC. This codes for CASSLDAEGYEQYF.

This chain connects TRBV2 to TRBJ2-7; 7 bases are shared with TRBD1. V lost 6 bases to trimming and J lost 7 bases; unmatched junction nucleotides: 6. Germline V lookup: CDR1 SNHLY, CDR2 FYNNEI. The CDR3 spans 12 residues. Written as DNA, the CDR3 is TGTGCCAGCAGAGCGACAGGGAATGAGCAGTACTTC. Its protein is CASRATGNEQYF.

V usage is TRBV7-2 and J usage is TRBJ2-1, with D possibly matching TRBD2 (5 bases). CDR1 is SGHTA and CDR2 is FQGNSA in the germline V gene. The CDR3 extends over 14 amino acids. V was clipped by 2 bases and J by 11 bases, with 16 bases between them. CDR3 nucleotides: TGTGCCAGCAGCTTATCGCTACGCGCGGGCCAGCAGTTCTTC. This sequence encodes CASSLSLRAGQQFF.

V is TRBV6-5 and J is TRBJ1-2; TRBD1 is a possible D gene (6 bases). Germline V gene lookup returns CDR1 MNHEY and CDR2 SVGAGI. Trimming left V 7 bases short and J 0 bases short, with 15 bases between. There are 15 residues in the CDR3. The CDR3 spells CASNPRGGTNYGYTF. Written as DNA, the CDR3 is TGTGCCAGCAATCCGCGGGGGGGCACTAACTATGGCTACACCTTC.

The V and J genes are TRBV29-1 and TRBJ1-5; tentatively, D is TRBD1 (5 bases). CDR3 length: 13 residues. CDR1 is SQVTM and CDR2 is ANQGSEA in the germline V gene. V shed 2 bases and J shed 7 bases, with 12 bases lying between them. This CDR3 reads CSVELGQGQPQHF. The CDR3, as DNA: TGCAGCGTTGAACTCGGGCAGGGCCAGCCCCAGCATTTT. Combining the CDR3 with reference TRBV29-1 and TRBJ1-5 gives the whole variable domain SAVISQKPSRDICQRGTSLTIQCQVDSQVTMMFWYRQQPGQSLTLIATANQGSEATYESGFVIDKFPISRPNLTFSTLTVSNMSPEDSSIYLCSVELGQGQPQHFGDGTRLSIL.

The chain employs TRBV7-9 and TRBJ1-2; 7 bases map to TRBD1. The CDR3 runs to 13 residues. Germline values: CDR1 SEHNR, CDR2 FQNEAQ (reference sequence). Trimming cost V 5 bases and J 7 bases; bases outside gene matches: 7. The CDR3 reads CASSQGTVGGYTF. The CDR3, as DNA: TGTGCCAGCAGCCAAGGGACAGTGGGTGGCTACACCTTC.

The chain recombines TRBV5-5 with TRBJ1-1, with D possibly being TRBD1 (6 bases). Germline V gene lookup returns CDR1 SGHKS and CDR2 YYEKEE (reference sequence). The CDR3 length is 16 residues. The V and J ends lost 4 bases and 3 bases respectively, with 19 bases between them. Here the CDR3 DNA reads TGTGCCAGCAGCCGCCGCTTATTACAGGGCGACACTGAAGCTTTCTTT. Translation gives CASSRRLLQGDTEAFF.

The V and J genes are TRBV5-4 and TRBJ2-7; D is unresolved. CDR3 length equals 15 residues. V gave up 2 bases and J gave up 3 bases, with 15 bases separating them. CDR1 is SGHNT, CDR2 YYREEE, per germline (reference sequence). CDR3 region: CASSLSGVDLYEQYF. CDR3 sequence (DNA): TGTGCCAGCAGCTTATCCGGAGTTGATCTCTACGAGCAGTACTTC.

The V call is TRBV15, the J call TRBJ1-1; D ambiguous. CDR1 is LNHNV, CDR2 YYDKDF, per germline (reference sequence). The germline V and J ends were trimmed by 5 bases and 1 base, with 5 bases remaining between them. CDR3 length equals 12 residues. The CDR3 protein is CATSPRNTEAFF. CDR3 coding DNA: TGTGCCACCAGCCCCAGGAACACTGAAGCTTTCTTT.

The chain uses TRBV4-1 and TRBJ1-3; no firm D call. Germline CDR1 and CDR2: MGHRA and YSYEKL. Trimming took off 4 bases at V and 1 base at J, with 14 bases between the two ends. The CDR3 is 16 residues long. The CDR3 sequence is CASSRLLAPSGNTIYF. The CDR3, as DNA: TGCGCCAGCAGCCGCCTTTTAGCACCGTCTGGAAACACCATATATTTT.

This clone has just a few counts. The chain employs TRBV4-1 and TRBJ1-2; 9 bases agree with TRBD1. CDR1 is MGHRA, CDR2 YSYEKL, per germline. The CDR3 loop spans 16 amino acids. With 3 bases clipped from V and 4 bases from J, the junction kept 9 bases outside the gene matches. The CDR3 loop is CASSQEQVQGAYGYTF. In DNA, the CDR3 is TGCGCCAGCAGCCAGGAGCAGGTACAGGGGGCCTATGGCTACACCTTC.